The clone carrying this T cell receptor beta chain showed up just a few times. Its antigen is undetermined. With 5 bases removed from V and 2 bases from J, the gap between germline ends came to 7 bases. CDR1 is SGHTA, CDR2 FQGTGA, per germline. The CDR3 loop spans 13 amino acids. These data come from a study of radiotherapy plus CTLA-4 blockade in lung cancer. In the study overall: Among enrolled patients, under 20% responded and less than 40% achieved disease control.

General study findings and limits: Early blood T cell clone dynamics reportedly forecast response best, with interferon-beta. Subsequent to radiotherapy plus ipilimumab, tumor-derived TCR clones underwent expansion in blood.

Clones were sequenced by immunoSEQ multiplex PCR, and TCRdb holds only the in-frame ones, with some missing. Of approximately 97,000 clones detected, roughly 85% appear once; the ten largest clones hold around 0.79%. The rearrangement uses TRBV7-3 and TRBJ1-3; unclear D gene. This sequence originates from a human donor with non-small cell lung cancer who had stable disease on radiotherapy plus ipilimumab. The source was peripheral blood, collected from a patient treated with radiotherapy plus ipilimumab. DNA of the CDR3: TGTGCCAGCAGCGCGACGCCTGGAAACACCATATATTTT. This sequence encodes CASSATPGNTIYF.